A single sample is the source of the 16 T cell receptor beta chains below, sequenced in a study of blood T cell repertoires in COVID-19. Clones were read by immunoSEQ multiplex PCR, and TCRdb kept only the in-frame ones, dropping some. There are 400,000 to 450,000 clones in the sample; approximately 90% occur only once, and around 1.1% lies in the top ten. Sequencing used PBMCs or T cells enriched from blood (not recorded which). These receptors all stem from a man aged 25 to 40 who had recovered from COVID-19.

This clone was counted between two and nine times. CDR3 in DNA: TGTGCCAGCAGCACGGGACTAGCGGAGAGGGCTGAGCAGTTCTTC. This translates into CASSTGLAERAEQFF. The chain is built from TRBV11-3 and TRBJ2-1, with 11 positions matching TRBD2. The CDR3 has 15 amino acids. From germline, CDR1 is SGHNT and CDR2 YENEEA. The V segment lost 5 bases and the J segment 9 bases; nucleotides outside the gene matches: 9.

The chain uses TRBV30 and TRBJ1-1, with 8 bases fitting TRBD1. Germline V gene data show CDR1 as GTSNPN and CDR2 as SVGIG (reference sequence). The CDR3 totals 12 residues. After removal of 8 bases from V and 5 bases from J, the junction contained 7 bases not matched to a gene. The CDR3 here is CAQAGGWTEAFF. Here the CDR3 DNA reads TGTGCCCAAGCAGGGGGCTGGACTGAAGCTTTCTTT.

This clone was counted a single time. The CDR3 DNA sequence: TGTGCCAGCAGTTTAGGGACACGCGACCGGGATGGCTACACCTTC. It specifies CASSLGTRDRDGYTF. V gene TRBV28 combines with J gene TRBJ1-2, with D perhaps TRBD1 (6 bases). CDR3 length: 15 amino acids. V lost 2 bases and J 6 bases, leaving 16 bases between the germline ends. The germline gives CDR1 MDHEN, CDR2 SYDVKM.

This rearrangement joins TRBV5-8 to TRBJ1-5, with D unresolved. Germline V gene sequence: CDR1 SGHTS, CDR2 YDEGEE. Between the trimmed V and J ends, which lost 0 bases and 7 bases, there was a span of 14 bases. CDR3 length equals 15 residues. CDR3 amino acids: CASSLGGGFGQPQHF. CDR3 sequence (DNA): TGTGCCAGCAGCTTGGGAGGAGGCTTCGGGCAGCCCCAGCATTTT.

The V call is TRBV9, the J call TRBJ2-5; D gene uncertain. This CDR3 region has 14 residues. Germline CDR1 is SGDLS and CDR2 is YYNGEE. V lost 0 bases and J lost 4, with 10 bases in between. The CDR3 region has the DNA TGTGCCAGCAGCGTAGAATGGGCAGGAGAGACCCAGTACTTC. This codes for CASSVEWAGETQYF.

The J gene is TRBJ1-2, the V gene TRBV9; 12 bases map to TRBD1. This CDR3 has 17 amino acids. Germline loops: CDR1 SGDLS, CDR2 YYNGEE. With V trimmed by 0 bases and J by 8 bases, 11 bases remained unmatched. The CDR3 spells CASSVDGTGGVYEGYTF. The CDR3 nucleotides are TGTGCCAGCAGCGTAGATGGGACAGGGGGCGTATATGAAGGCTACACCTTC.

The J gene is TRBJ2-3, the V gene TRBV5-1, with 9 bases identical to TRBD2. V shed 4 bases, J shed 3 bases, and the junction held 12 bases outside the gene matches. Germline V CDR1 and CDR2: SGHRS, YFSETQ. CDR3 length: 17 amino acids. The CDR3 sequence: CASSGVSGSLGTDTQYF. The DNA for the CDR3 is TGCGCCAGCAGCGGCGTTAGCGGGAGTCTGGGGACAGATACGCAGTATTTT. Variable domain in full (rest from reference TRBV5-1 and TRBJ2-3): KAGVTQTPRYLIKTRGQQVTLSCSPISGHRSVSWYQQTPGQGLQFLFEYFSETQRNKGNFPGRFSGRQFSNSRSEMNVSTLELGDSALYLCASSGVSGSLGTDTQYFGPGTRLTVL.

V is TRBV28 and J is TRBJ1-1; 8 nucleotides line up with TRBD1. Germline V lookup: CDR1 MDHEN, CDR2 SYDVKM. The CDR3 has 15 amino acids. J gave up 5 bases and V 11 bases, and 16 bases lay outside the gene matches. CDR3 residues: CALPPGQVTWTEAFF. The CDR3 DNA is TGTGCCCTCCCCCCGGGACAGGTGACGTGGACTGAAGCTTTCTTT.

The chain joins TRBV28 to TRBJ2-5; perhaps TRBD1 as D (5 bases). The germline V and J ends were trimmed by 3 bases and 5 bases, with 16 bases remaining between them. Germline V lookup: CDR1 MDHEN, CDR2 SYDVKM. The CDR3 has 15 residues. CDR3 nucleotide sequence: TGTGCCAGCAGTTTCTTCGGCCAGGGTGGTGAGACCCAGTACTTC. Translating gives CASSFFGQGGETQYF.

The chain couples TRBV4-1 to TRBJ1-4; the D gene is possibly TRBD1 (6 bases). V gave up 0 bases and J gave up 0 bases, with 14 bases separating them. CDR1 and CDR2 from the germline V gene are MGHRA and YSYEKL. This CDR3 contains 18 residues. CDR3 DNA sequence: TGCGCCAGCAGCCAAGATTGGGGGCTTATTACAACTAATGAAAAACTGTTTTTT. Its protein product is CASSQDWGLITTNEKLFF.

This rearrangement joins TRBV6-2 or TRBV6-3 to TRBJ2-5; D may be TRBD2 (6 bases). CDR3 length: 15 amino acids. Germline V CDR1 and CDR2: MNHEY, SVGEGT. V was cut by 6 bases and J by 4 bases, with 18 bases left in between. CDR3 bases: TGTGCCAGCAGCCTCCTAGCGAAAAGGGGAGAGACCCAGTACTTC. Translation gives CASSLLAKRGETQYF.

V usage is TRBV27 and J usage is TRBJ1-2, with TRBD1 identical over 8 bases. Germline CDR1 and CDR2: MNHEY and SMNVEV (reference sequence). The ends lost 5 bases at V and 8 bases at J; junction bases unmatched: 7. CDR3 length: 13 residues. CDR3 nucleotides: TGTGCCAGCAGTACGGACAGGGAAGTAGGCTACACCTTC. The encoded protein is CASSTDREVGYTF.

The chain has TRBV24-1 and TRBJ1-3; maybe TRBD1 (5 bases). Germline CDR1 KGHDR, CDR2 SFDVKD. V shed 4 bases and J shed 0 bases, with 9 bases lying between them. This CDR3 spans 15 amino acids. The CDR3 coding sequence is TGTGCCACCAGTGACCCGACAGCCTCTGGAAACACCATATATTTT. It codes for CATSDPTASGNTIYF.

This clone was seen a few times. V gene TRBV7-9 combines with J gene TRBJ1-1; weak D call: TRBD1 (5 bases). V lost 5 bases and J lost 1, with 17 bases in between. There are 16 residues in the CDR3. Germline CDR1 is SEHNR and CDR2 is FQNEAQ (reference sequence). The CDR3 loop reads CASSIMDTFRNTEAFF. In nucleotides, the CDR3 is TGTGCCAGCAGCATAATGGACACGTTTCGGAACACTGAAGCTTTCTTT.

This clone was counted once. The chain couples TRBV4-1 to TRBJ1-5, with a possible D match to TRBD1 (5 bases). CDR1 and CDR2 (germline): MGHRA, YSYEKL. The CDR3 length is 17 residues. Trimming pared 0 bases from V and 0 bases from J, leaving 12 bases between. The CDR3 DNA follows: TGCGCCAGCAGCCAAGATCTACCAGGGTCTAGCAATCAGCCCCAGCATTTT. It codes for CASSQDLPGSSNQPQHF.

The chain is built from TRBV2 and TRBJ2-5; 8 nucleotides align to TRBD2. The V gene end was trimmed by 6 bases and the J gene end by 5 bases; junction bases not matched to a gene: 5. The V gene's germline CDR1 is SNHLY and CDR2 FYNNEI. The CDR3 totals 13 residues. CDR3 sequence (DNA): TGTGCCAGCAGCCCGGGAGGGCGGGAGACCCAGTACTTC. It translates to CASSPGGRETQYF.